The 12 T cell receptor beta chains below come from one sample, sequenced in a study of T cells after yellow fever vaccination. TCRdb recomputed calls from the 5' RACE reads with MiXCR, one row per CDR3 protein. The data hold about 310,000 distinct CDR3 sequences, with around 3.6% observed a single time. The sequencing used PBMCs, collected on the day of the yellow fever booster vaccination. These receptors were taken from a man between 18 and 35 years old who received the YFV17D yellow fever vaccine.

V is TRBV19 and J is TRBJ1-1; no reliable D call. V was trimmed by 5 bases and J by 3 bases, leaving 16 bases between them. Germline CDR1 and CDR2: LNHDA and SQIVND (reference sequence). The CDR3 sequence is 15 residues long. This CDR3 is CASSPASVPDTEAFF. Written as DNA, the CDR3 is TGTGCCAGTAGTCCCGCCTCTGTCCCCGACACTGAAGCTTTCTTT.

This clonotype was counted at least ten times. The chain employs TRBV4-2 and TRBJ1-1; D is unclear. V was cut by 1 base and J by 7 bases, with 10 bases left in between. CDR3 length: 13 amino acids. Germline CDR1 LGHNA, CDR2 YNFKEQ. CDR3 DNA sequence: TGTGCCAGCAGCCAAGGAGAGGAGTATGAAGCTTTCTTT. It yields the protein CASSQGEEYEAFF.

A few counts support this clonotype. The chain employs TRBV20-1 and TRBJ2-1; 9 bases line up with TRBD1. The ends lost 8 bases at V and 4 bases at J; junction bases unmatched: 9. This CDR3 is 14 amino acids long. Germline V gene sequence: CDR1 DFQATT, CDR2 SNEGSKA (reference sequence). CDR3 in amino acids: CSLPRDRVYNEQFF. CDR3 bases: TGCAGTCTCCCCCGGGACAGGGTTTACAATGAGCAGTTCTTC.

The table lists this clonotype with a few counts. The chain employs TRBV15 and TRBJ2-5; TRBD2 matches 7 bases. The CDR3 has 15 amino acids. CDR1 LNHNV and CDR2 YYDKDF come from the germline V gene (reference sequence). After removal of 3 bases from V and 3 bases from J, the junction contained 7 bases not matched to a gene. The CDR3 here is CATSSRSRGEETQYF. CDR3 DNA sequence: TGTGCCACCAGCAGCCGGTCCCGGGGGGAAGAGACCCAGTACTTC.

This clonotype was detected many times. The chain is built from TRBV5-1 and TRBJ1-1, with a tentative D call TRBD1 (6 bases). Germline V lookup: CDR1 SGHRS, CDR2 YFSETQ. Trimming shortened V by 4 bases and J by 6 bases, and 10 bases separated the two germline ends. The CDR3 is made up of 12 amino acids. The CDR3: CASSREGAEAFF. CDR3 nucleotide sequence: TGCGCCAGCAGCCGCGAGGGGGCTGAAGCTTTCTTT.

The rearrangement joins TRBV5-4 to TRBJ1-1; weak D call: TRBD1 (5 bases). V lost 4 bases and J 1 base, leaving 11 bases between the germline ends. CDR1 and CDR2 (germline): SGHNT, YYREEE (reference sequence). The CDR3 has 14 residues. The CDR3, as DNA: TGTGCCAGCAGCACCGGGACGGCGAACACTGAAGCTTTCTTT. It encodes CASSTGTANTEAFF.

This clonotype occurred many times. The gene calls are TRBV7-9 and TRBJ2-1, with D perhaps given as TRBD1 or TRBD2 (7 bases each). Trimming shortened V by 4 bases and J by 10 bases, and 20 bases separated the two germline ends. Germline CDR1 is SEHNR and CDR2 is FQNEAQ (reference sequence). CDR3 length equals 15 residues. This CDR3 is CASSSQRQGGWEQFF. The DNA of the CDR3 is TGTGCCAGCAGCTCGCAACGACAGGGAGGGTGGGAGCAGTTCTTC.

V is TRBV7-6 and J is TRBJ1-4; D is undetermined. The V end was cut by 1 base, the J end by 7 bases, with 13 bases between. The V gene's germline CDR1 is SGHVS and CDR2 FNYEAQ. The CDR3 totals 15 residues. The DNA of the CDR3 is TGTGCCAGCAGCTTAGAAGTAGGGTATGGTGAAAAACTGTTTTTT. Translated: CASSLEVGYGEKLFF.

Many counts were recorded for this clonotype. The chain joins TRBV5-5 to TRBJ1-4, with TRBD1 matching over 9 bases. The CDR3 spans 15 residues. The junction had 9 bases not matched to a gene; V was cut back by 4 bases and J by 8 bases. Germline V gives CDR1 SGHKS, CDR2 YYEKEE (reference sequence). The CDR3 protein is CASSGKQGAYEKLFF. In DNA form, the CDR3 reads TGTGCCAGCAGCGGAAAACAGGGGGCATACGAAAAACTGTTTTTT. The complete variable domain, with remaining parts taken from reference TRBV5-5 and TRBJ1-4, reads DAGVTQSPTHLIKTRGQQVTLRCSPISGHKSVSWYQQVLGQGPQFIFQYYEKEERGRGNFPDRFSARQFPNYSSELNVNALLLGDSALYLCASSGKQGAYEKLFFGSGTQLSVL.

This clonotype was counted a few times. The chain links TRBV12-3 or TRBV12-4 to TRBJ1-6; D ambiguous. Trimming left V 5 bases short and J 7 bases short, with 9 bases between. This CDR3 has 13 residues. CDR3 residues: CASSGRYNSPLHF. The CDR3 nucleotides read TGTGCCAGCAGTGGGAGGTACAATTCACCCCTCCACTTT.

Many counts were recorded for this clonotype. The J gene is TRBJ1-2, the V gene TRBV4-3; D remains unclear. Per the germline V gene, CDR1 is LGHNA and CDR2 is YSLEER. Trimming cost V 0 bases and J 4 bases, with 12 bases left between them. The length of the CDR3 is 15 residues. In DNA form, the CDR3 reads TGCGCCAGCAGCCAAGATCTCGGCAGCCCCTATGGCTACACCTTC. Amino acids: CASSQDLGSPYGYTF.

V is TRBV5-6 and J is TRBJ1-1; the match to TRBD1 covers 7 bases. J gave up 7 bases and V 5 bases, and 5 bases lay outside the gene matches. The CDR3 runs 12 residues. Per the germline V gene, CDR1 is SGHDT and CDR2 is YYEEEE. The CDR3 sequence: CASRSGGIEAFF. The DNA for the CDR3 is TGTGCCAGCAGGTCAGGGGGGATTGAAGCTTTCTTT.